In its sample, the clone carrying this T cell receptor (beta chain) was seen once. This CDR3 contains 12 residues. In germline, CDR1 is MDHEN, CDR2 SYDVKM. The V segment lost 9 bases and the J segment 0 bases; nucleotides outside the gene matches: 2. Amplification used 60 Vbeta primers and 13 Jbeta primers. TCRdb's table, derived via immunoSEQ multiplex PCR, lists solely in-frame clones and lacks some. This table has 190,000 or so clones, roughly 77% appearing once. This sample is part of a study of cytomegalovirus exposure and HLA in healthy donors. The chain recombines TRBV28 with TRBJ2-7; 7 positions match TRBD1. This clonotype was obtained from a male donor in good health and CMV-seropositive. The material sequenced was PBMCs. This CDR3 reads CASRQGSYEQYF. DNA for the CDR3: TGTGCCAGTAGACAGGGCTCCTACGAGCAGTACTTC.